The subject of this entry is one TCR beta chain. Antigen unknown. Germline loops: CDR1 LNHNV, CDR2 YYDKDF (reference sequence). V gave up 3 bases and J gave up 2 bases; unmatched junction bases: 9. This CDR3 is built from 16 residues. This record belongs to a study of CD8+CD57+ T cells in acquired aplastic anemia. Overall study findings and caveats: Levels of CD8+ Simpson's diversity were not significantly distinct in patients versus controls.

By flow cytometry, patients selected for sequencing had shown an expansion of CD8+CD57+ cells. Genomic DNA acted as the template from which TCR beta VDJ combination and CDR3 sequence profiling were carried out. MiXCR was run by TCRdb on the reads, yielding one entry per CDR3 protein. The sample contains roughly 280,000 distinct CDR3 sequences, about 50% of which appear only once. The origin of this receptor is a human donor with aplastic anemia. Sequences were obtained from sorted CD4+, CD8+, or CD8+CD57+ T cells (not recorded which) from PBMCs. The chain has TRBV15 and TRBJ2-5; TRBD1 matches 7 bases. This chain's CDR3 is CATSSLNRGRQETQYF. The DNA for the CDR3 is TGTGCCACCAGCAGCCTGAACAGGGGACGACAAGAGACCCAGTACTTC.